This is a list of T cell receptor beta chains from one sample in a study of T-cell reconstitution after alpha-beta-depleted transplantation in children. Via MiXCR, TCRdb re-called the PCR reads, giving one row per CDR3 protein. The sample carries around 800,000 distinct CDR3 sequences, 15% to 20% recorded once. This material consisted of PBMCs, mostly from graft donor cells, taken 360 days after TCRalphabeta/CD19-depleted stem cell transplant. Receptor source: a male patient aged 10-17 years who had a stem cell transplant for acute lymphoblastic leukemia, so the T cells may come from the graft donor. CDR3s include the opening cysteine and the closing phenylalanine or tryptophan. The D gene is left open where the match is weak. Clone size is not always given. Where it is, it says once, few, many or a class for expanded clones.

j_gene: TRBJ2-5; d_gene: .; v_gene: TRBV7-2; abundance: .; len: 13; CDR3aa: CASTRQAGETQYF; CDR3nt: TGTGCCAGCACGCGACAGGCTGGAGAGACCCAGTACTTC
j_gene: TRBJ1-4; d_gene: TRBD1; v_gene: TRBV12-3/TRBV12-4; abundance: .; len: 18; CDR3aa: CASTLGQGVGGFNEKLFF; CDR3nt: TGTGCCAGCACCCTGGGACAGGGGGTCGGGGGATTTAATGAAAAACTGTTTTTT
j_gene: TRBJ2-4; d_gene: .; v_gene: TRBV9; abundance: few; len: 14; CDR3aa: CASSAQGPRDIQYF; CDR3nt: TGTGCCAGCAGCGCACAGGGCCCGAGGGACATTCAGTACTTC
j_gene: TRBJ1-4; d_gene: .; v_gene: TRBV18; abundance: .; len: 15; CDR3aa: CASSPVGQSHEKLFF; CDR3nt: TGTGCCAGCTCCCCAGTCGGACAGTCTCATGAAAAACTGTTTTTT
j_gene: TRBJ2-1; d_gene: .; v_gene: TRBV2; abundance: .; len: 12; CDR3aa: CASTPMGDEQFF; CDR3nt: TGTGCGAGCACCCCGATGGGGGATGAGCAGTTCTTC
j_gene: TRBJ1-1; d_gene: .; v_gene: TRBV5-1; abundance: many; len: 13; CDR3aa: CASSFQENTEAFF; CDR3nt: TGTGCCAGCAGTTTTCAAGAGAACACTGAAGCTTTCTTT
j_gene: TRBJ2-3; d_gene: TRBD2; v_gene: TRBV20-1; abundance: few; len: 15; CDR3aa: CSAQDSGKRVDTQYF; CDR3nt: TGCAGTGCCCAAGATAGCGGGAAAAGGGTAGATACGCAGTATTTT
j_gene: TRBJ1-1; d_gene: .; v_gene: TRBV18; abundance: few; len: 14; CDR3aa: CASSPEGRDTEAFF; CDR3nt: TGTGCCAGCTCACCAGAAGGCAGGGACACTGAAGCTTTCTTT
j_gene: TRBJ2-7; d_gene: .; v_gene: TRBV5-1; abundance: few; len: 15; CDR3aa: CASSFQGSGGHEQYF; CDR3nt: TGCGCCAGCAGCTTCCAGGGCTCTGGGGGCCACGAGCAGTACTTC
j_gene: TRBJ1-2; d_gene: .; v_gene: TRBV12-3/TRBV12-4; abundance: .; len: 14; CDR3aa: CASSFERQGYGYTF; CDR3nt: TGTGCCAGCAGTTTTGAGAGGCAAGGGTATGGCTACACCTTC
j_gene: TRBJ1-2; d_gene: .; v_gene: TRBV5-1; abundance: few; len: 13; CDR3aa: CASSLRSSYGYTF; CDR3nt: TGCGCCAGCAGCTTGCGGTCGAGCTATGGCTACACCTTC
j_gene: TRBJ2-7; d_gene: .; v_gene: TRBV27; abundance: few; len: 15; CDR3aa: CASSYTGSSDYEQYF; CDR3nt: TGTGCCAGCAGTTACACAGGGAGCTCCGACTACGAGCAGTACTTC
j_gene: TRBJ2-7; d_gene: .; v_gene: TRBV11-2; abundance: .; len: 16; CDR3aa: CASSMEASDGSYEQYF; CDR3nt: TGTGCCAGCAGCATGGAAGCCTCGGACGGGTCCTACGAGCAGTACTTC
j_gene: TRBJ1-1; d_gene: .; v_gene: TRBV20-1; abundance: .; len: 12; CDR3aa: CSAHRGNTEAFF; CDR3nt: TGCAGTGCTCATAGGGGGAACACTGAAGCTTTCTTT
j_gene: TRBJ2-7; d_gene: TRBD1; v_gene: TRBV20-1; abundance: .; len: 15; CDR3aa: CSARDPGQQFYEQYF; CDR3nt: TGCAGTGCTAGAGATCCGGGACAGCAGTTTTACGAGCAGTACTTC
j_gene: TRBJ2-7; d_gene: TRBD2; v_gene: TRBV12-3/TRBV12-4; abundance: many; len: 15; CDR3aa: CASSLPSGRAYEQYF; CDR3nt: TGTGCCAGCAGTTTACCTAGCGGGAGGGCCTACGAGCAGTACTTC
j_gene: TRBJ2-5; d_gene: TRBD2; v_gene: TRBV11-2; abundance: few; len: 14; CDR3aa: CASSPQGLAGDQYF; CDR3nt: TGTGCCAGCAGCCCCCAAGGACTAGCGGGAGACCAGTACTTC
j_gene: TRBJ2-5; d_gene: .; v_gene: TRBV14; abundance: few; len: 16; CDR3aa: CASSQVGGERQETQYF; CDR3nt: TGTGCCAGCAGCCAAGTGGGGGGAGAACGGCAAGAGACCCAGTACTTC
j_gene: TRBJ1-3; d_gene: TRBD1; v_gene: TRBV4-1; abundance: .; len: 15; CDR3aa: CASSQDDRDGNTIYF; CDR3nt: TGCGCCAGCAGCCAAGACGACAGGGATGGAAACACCATATATTTT
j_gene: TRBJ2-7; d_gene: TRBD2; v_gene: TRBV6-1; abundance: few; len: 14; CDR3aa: CASTRFGGSYEQYF; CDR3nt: TGTGCCAGCACTCGTTTCGGGGGGTCCTACGAGCAGTACTTC
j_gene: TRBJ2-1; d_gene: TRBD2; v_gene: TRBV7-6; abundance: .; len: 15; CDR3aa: CASSQGTSLANEQFF; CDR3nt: TGTGCCAGCAGCCAAGGGACTAGCCTTGCGAATGAGCAGTTCTTC
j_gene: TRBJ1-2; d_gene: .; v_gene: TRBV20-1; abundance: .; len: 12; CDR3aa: CSVRGRAYGYTF; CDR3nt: TGCAGTGTTAGGGGCAGGGCCTATGGCTACACCTTC
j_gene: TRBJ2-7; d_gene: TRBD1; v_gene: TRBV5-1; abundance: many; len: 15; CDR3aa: CASSLATGSSYEQYF; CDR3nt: TGCGCCAGCAGCTTAGCGACAGGGTCCTCCTACGAGCAGTACTTC
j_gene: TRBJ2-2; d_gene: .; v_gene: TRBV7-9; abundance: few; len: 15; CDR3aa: CASSPGLTNTGELFF; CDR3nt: TGTGCCAGCAGCCCCGGACTAACGAACACCGGGGAGCTGTTTTTT
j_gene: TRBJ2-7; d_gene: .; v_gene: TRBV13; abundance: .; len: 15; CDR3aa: CASRQLGRGAYEQYF; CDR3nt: TGTGCCAGCAGACAACTAGGAAGGGGGGCTTACGAGCAGTACTTC
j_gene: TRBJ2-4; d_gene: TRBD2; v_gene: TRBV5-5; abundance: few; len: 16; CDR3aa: CASSLALAGGWNIQYF; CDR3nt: TGTGCCAGCAGCTTGGCACTAGCGGGAGGGTGGAACATTCAGTACTTC
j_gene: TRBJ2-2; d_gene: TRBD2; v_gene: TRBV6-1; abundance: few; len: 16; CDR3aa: CASRSGLAANTGELFF; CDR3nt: TGTGCCAGCAGATCGGGACTAGCGGCGAACACCGGGGAGCTGTTTTTT
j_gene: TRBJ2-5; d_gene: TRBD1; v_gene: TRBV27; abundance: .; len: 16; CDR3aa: CASSPRTGEGRGTQYF; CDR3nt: TGTGCCAGCAGTCCCAGGACAGGGGAGGGAAGAGGGACCCAGTACTTC
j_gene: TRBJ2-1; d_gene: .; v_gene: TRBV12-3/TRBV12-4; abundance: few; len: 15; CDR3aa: CASSSVGTAPNEQFF; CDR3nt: TGTGCCAGCAGCTCCGTGGGTACAGCCCCCAATGAGCAGTTCTTC
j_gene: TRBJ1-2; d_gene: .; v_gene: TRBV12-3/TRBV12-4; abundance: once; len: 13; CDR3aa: CASSSGAFYGYTF; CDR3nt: TGTGCCAGCAGTTCTGGTGCGTTCTATGGCTACACCTTC
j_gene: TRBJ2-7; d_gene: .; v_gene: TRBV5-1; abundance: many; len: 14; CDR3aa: CASSWLTGVDEQYF; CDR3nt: TGCGCCAGCAGCTGGCTGACAGGTGTCGACGAGCAGTACTTC
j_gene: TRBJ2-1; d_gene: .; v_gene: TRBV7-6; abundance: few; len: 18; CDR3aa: CASSLVRRESLLYNEQFF; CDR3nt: TGTGCCAGCAGCTTAGTCAGACGGGAGAGCCTCCTTTACAATGAGCAGTTCTTC
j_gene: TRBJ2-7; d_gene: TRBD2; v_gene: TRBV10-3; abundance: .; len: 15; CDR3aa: CAISELAGGPYEQYF; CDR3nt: TGTGCCATCAGTGAACTAGCGGGAGGGCCCTACGAGCAGTACTTC